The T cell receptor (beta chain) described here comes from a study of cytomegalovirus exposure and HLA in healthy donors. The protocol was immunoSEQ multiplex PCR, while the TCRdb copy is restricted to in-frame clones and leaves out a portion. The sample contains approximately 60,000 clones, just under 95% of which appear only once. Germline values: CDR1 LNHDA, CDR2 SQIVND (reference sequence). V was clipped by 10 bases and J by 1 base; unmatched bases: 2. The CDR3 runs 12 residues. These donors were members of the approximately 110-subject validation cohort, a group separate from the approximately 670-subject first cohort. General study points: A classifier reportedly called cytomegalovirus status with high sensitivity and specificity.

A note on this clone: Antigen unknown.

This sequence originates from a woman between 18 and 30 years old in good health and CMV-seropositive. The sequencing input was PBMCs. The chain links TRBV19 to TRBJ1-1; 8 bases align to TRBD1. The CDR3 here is CATDRGNTEAFF. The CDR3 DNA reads TGTGCCACCGACAGGGGGAACACTGAAGCTTTCTTT.